The 4 T cell receptor beta chains presented below share a single source sample, sequenced in a study of T cell responses to AZD1222 COVID-19 vaccine. TCRdb's copy holds only in-frame clones and misses some; the assay was immunoSEQ multiplex PCR. The repertoire holds roughly 180,000 clones, about nine tenths seen once, with approximately 2.5% in the top ten. The sequencing used peripheral blood, collected on day 0 of AZD1222 vaccination. These receptors were taken from an adult in good health.

V is TRBV18 and J is TRBJ1-4; D gene ambiguous. CDR3 length equals 15 residues. The germline CDR1 and CDR2 sequences are KGHSH and LQKENI. The germline V and J ends were trimmed by 1 base and 7 bases, with 13 bases remaining between them. Here the CDR3 DNA reads TGTGCCAGCTCACCACAAGAGGCAGTAGGTGAAAAACTGTTTTTT. Translating it yields CASSPQEAVGEKLFF.

The J gene is TRBJ1-3, the V gene TRBV18, with a tentative D call TRBD1 (6 bases). With 6 bases removed from V and 7 bases from J, the gap between germline ends came to 10 bases. Germline CDR1 and CDR2: KGHSH and LQKENI. This CDR3 is built from 12 residues. The CDR3 bases are TGTGCCAGCTCCCAGGGGAGGAACACCATATATTTT. Protein: CASSQGRNTIYF.

This rearrangement joins TRBV28 to TRBJ2-3, with 7 bases fitting TRBD2. Germline loops: CDR1 MDHEN, CDR2 SYDVKM. V gave up 6 bases and J gave up 2 bases; unmatched junction bases: 11. This CDR3 contains 16 residues. CDR3: CASSNTGGGDTDTQYF. CDR3 DNA: TGTGCCAGCAGCAACACGGGAGGCGGAGACACAGATACGCAGTATTTT.

The chain uses TRBV7-9 and TRBJ2-7, with D perhaps being TRBD1 or TRBD2 (5 bases each). Trimming took off 4 bases at V and 0 bases at J, with 13 bases between the two ends. The CDR3 has 15 amino acids. Per germline, CDR1 SEHNR and CDR2 FQNEAQ (reference sequence). CDR3 amino acids: CASSSGAASSYEQYF. For the CDR3, the DNA is TGTGCCAGCAGCTCCGGGGCCGCTAGCTCCTACGAGCAGTACTTC.